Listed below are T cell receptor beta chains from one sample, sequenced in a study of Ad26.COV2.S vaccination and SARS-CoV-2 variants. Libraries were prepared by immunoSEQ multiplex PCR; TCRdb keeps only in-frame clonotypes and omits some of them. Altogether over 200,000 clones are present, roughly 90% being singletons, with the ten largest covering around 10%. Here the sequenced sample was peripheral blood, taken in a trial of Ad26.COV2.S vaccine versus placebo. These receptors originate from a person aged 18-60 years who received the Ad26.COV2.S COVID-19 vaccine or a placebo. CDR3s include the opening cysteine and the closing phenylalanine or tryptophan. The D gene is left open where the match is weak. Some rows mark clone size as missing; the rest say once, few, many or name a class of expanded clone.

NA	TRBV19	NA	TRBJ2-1	TGTGCCAGTAGTATAACTCAGGATGAGCAGTTCTTC	CASSITQDEQFF
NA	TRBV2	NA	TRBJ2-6	TGTGCCAGCAGTGACCAGCCGTTCTCTGGGGCCAACGTCCTGACTTTC	CASSDQPFSGANVLTF
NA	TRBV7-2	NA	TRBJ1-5	TGTGCCAGCAGCGCCGACCTGGGGAATCAGCCCCAGCATTTT	CASSADLGNQPQHF
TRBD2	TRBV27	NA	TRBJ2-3	TGTGCCAGCAGTCTCCATCCGGGAGGGAACACAGATACGCAGTATTTT	CASSLHPGGNTDTQYF
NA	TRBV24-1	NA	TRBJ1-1	TGTGCCACCCGAGCGAGCCAAACCACTGAAGCTTTCTTT	CATRASQTTEAFF
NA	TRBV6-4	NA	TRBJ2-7	TGTGCCAGCAGTGACTCGAAGGGCCTGCCCTGCGAGCAGTACTTC	CASSDSKGLPCEQYF
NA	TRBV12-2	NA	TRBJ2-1	TGTGCAAGTCGGCCCGCGCTGCCGGGACGGGGATACAATGAGCAGTTCTTC	CASRPALPGRGYNEQFF
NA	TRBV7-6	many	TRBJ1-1	TGTGCCAGCAGCTTAAAGGGACTTAACACTGAAGCTTTCTTT	CASSLKGLNTEAFF
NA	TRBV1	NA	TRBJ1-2	TGCACCAGCAGCCAAGATCCCAGCGGGGAGTGGACAGGGGGCGCGCATATTGGCTACACCTTC	CTSSQDPSGEWTGGAHIGYTF
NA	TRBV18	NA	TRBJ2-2	TGTGCCAGCTCACCACGCGGGACTCCGACCACCGGGGAGCTGTTTTTT	CASSPRGTPTTGELFF
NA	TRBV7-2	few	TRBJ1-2	TGTGCCAGCAGCTTATCAGTAGCAAATCGGGATGGCTACACCTTC	CASSLSVANRDGYTF
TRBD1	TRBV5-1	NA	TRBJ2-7	TGCGCCAGCAGCTTGAATGGACAGGGCTTTGAGCAGTACTTC	CASSLNGQGFEQYF
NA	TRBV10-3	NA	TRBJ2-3	TGTGCCATCAGTGTGAAGGGCACAGATACGCAGTATTTT	CAISVKGTDTQYF
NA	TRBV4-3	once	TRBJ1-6	TGCGCCAGCAGCCAAGTCTCGGCAGGGCGGTATAATTCACCCCTCCACTTT	CASSQVSAGRYNSPLHF
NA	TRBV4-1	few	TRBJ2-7	TGCGCCAGCAGCCAAGAGGTCCCTAAGGAGCAGTACTTC	CASSQEVPKEQYF
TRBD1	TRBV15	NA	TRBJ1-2	TGTGCCACCAGCAGAGAAGCCGACACGGGACAGGTGAACTTC	CATSREADTGQVNF
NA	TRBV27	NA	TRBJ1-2	TGTGCCAGCAGTCCAGGGGCTTCCCTCTATGGCTACACCTTC	CASSPGASLYGYTF
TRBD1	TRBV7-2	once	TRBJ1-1	TGTGCCAGCAGCTTAGCCCAAAGGGGGCGAACTGAAGCTTTCTTT	CASSLAQRGRTEAFF
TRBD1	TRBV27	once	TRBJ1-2	TGTGCCAGCAGTCGAACAGGGGGCAATGGCTACACCTTC	CASSRTGGNGYTF
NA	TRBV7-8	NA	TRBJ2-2	TGTGCCAGCTCCTTCGCGGGCTCCGGGGAGCTGTTTTTT	CASSFAGSGELFF
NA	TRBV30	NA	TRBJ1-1	TGTGCCTGGAGTCGTCAGAACACTGAAGCTTTCTTT	CAWSRQNTEAFF
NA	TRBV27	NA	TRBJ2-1	TGTGCCAGCAGACCCCGGACTCTTCTAAGTTACAATGAGCAGTTCTTC	CASRPRTLLSYNEQFF
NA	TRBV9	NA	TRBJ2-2	TGTGCCAGCAGTGAAGGGGCAAACACCGGGGAGCTGTTTTTT	CASSEGANTGELFF
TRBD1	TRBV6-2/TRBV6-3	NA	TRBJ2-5	TGTGCCAGCAGTTACTGGGACAGGGAAGAGACCCAGTACTTC	CASSYWDREETQYF
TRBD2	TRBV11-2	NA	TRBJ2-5	TGTGCCAGCAGCTTAGCTGGCGGGGGGGCCGATGAGACCCAGTACTTC	CASSLAGGGADETQYF
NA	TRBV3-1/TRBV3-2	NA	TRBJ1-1	TGTGCCAGCAGGTTTAGTTTTTTGAACACTGAAGCTTTCTTT	CASRFSFLNTEAFF
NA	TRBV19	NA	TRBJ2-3	TGTGCCAGTAGTTCTTGGACGGGGGATACGCAGTATTTT	CASSSWTGDTQYF
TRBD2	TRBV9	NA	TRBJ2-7	TGTGCCAGCAGCGCGACTAGCGGGGCTTTCTCCTACGAGCAGTACTTC	CASSATSGAFSYEQYF
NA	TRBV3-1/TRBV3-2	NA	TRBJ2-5	TGTGCCAGCAGCCCCCGGCCATCTACCGAGACCCAGTACTTC	CASSPRPSTETQYF
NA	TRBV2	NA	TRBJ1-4	TGTGCCAGCAGTGAACCCAGGGGTGGAAAACTGTTTTTT	CASSEPRGGKLFF
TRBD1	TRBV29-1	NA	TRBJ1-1	TGCAGCGTTGAGTTAGGGGGCAACACTGAAGCTTTCTTT	CSVELGGNTEAFF
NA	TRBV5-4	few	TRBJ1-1	TGTGCCAGCGCCATCGGGGGGACCACTGAAGCTTTCTTT	CASAIGGTTEAFF
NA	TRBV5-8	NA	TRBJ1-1	TGTGCCAGCAGCAAAGGACTGTTGAACACTGAAGCTTTCTTT	CASSKGLLNTEAFF
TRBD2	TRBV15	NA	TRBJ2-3	TGTGCCACCAGCAGAGATTGGAGTGGGAGCGGGGGCACAGATACGCAGTATTTT	CATSRDWSGSGGTDTQYF
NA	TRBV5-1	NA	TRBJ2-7	TGCGCCAGCAGCCGGGCGGGTTTATCCTACGAGCAGTACTTC	CASSRAGLSYEQYF
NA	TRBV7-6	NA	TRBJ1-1	TGTGCCAGCACGGGGGGCCGGAACACTGAAGCTTTCTTT	CASTGGRNTEAFF
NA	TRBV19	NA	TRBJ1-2	TGTGCCAGTACCCTCTTCAGCGACAACTATGGCTACACCTTC	CASTLFSDNYGYTF
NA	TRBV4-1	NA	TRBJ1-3	TGCGCCAGCAGCCAAGACGGAGGCACCATATATTTT	CASSQDGGTIYF
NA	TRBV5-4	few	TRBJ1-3	TGTGCCAGCAGGGGATTTGGAGGCAACACCATATATTTT	CASRGFGGNTIYF
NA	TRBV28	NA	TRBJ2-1	TGTGCCAGCAGTTCCCTCCCGGCAGGGACCGCTTACAATGAGCAGTTCTTC	CASSSLPAGTAYNEQFF
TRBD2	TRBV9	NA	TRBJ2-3	TGTGCCAGCAGCGTGGGGACTAGCGGGAGTTCCACAGATACGCAGTATTTT	CASSVGTSGSSTDTQYF
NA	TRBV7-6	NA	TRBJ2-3	TGTGCCAGCAGCTTATTCACTAACACAGATACGCAGTATTTT	CASSLFTNTDTQYF
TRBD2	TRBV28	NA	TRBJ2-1	TGTGCCAGCAGACCCCCCACTAGCGGCTCGATCTTC	CASRPPTSGSIF
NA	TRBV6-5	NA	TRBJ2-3	TGTGCCAGCAGTTTAGGGGCCAGAGATACGCAGTATTTT	CASSLGARDTQYF
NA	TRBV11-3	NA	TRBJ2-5	TGTGCCAGCAGCCCCCAGGGGATCGGGGAGACCCAGTACTTC	CASSPQGIGETQYF
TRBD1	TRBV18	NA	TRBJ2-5	TGTGCCAGCTCACCTTCCGGACAGGGGGCTTGGGAGACCCAGTACTTC	CASSPSGQGAWETQYF
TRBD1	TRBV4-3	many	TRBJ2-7	TGCGCCAGCAGCCAAGATAGGGGGCTCGAGCAGTACTTC	CASSQDRGLEQYF
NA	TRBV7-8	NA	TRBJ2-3	TGTGCCAGCAGCTTAGACCCCCGCACAGATACGCAGTATTTT	CASSLDPRTDTQYF
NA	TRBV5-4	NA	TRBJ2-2	TGTGCCAGCAGCTCCTACAGAAACACCGGGGAGCTGTTTTTT	CASSSYRNTGELFF
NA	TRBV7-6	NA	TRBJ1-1	TGTGCCAGCAGCTTACCGGGCCTGAACACTGAAGCTTTCTTT	CASSLPGLNTEAFF
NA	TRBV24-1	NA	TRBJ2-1	TGTGCCACCAGTGACAGGGAAGTCAATGAGCAGTTCTTC	CATSDREVNEQFF
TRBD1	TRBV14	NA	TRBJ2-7	TGTGCCAGCAGCCCCACAGGGGTTTGGCCAGAGCAGTACTTC	CASSPTGVWPEQYF
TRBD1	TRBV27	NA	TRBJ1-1	TGTGCCAGCAGTCTCCGACAGGGTTACGGGAACACTGAAGCTTTCTTT	CASSLRQGYGNTEAFF
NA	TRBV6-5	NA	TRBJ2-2	TGTGCCACCCGTCGGACGAACACCGGGGAGCTGTTTTTT	CATRRTNTGELFF